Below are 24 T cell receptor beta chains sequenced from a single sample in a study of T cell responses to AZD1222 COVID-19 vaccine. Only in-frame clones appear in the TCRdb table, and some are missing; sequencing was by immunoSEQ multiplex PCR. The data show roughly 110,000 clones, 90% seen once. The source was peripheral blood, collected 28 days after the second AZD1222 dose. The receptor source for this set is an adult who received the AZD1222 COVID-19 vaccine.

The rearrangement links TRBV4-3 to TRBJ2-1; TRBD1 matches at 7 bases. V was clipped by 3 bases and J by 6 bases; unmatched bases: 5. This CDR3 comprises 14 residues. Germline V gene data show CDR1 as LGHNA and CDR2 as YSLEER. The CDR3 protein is CASSHLGQANEQFF. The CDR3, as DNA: TGCGCCAGCAGCCATCTTGGACAGGCCAATGAGCAGTTCTTC.

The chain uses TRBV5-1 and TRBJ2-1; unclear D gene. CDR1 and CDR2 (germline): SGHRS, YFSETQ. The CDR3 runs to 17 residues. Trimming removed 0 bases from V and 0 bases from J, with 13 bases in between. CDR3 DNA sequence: TGCGCCAGCAGCTTGGAGGCGACCGCGGCCTCCTACAATGAGCAGTTCTTC. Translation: CASSLEATAASYNEQFF.

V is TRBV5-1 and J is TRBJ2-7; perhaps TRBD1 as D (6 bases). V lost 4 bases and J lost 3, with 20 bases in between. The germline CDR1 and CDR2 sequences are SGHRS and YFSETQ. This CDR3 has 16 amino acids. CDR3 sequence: CASSPAEAGAGYEQYF. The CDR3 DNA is TGCGCCAGCAGCCCCGCCGAGGCAGGGGCGGGCTACGAGCAGTACTTC. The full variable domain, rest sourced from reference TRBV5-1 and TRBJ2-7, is KAGVTQTPRYLIKTRGQQVTLSCSPISGHRSVSWYQQTPGQGLQFLFEYFSETQRNKGNFPGRFSGRQFSNSRSEMNVSTLELGDSALYLCASSPAEAGAGYEQYFGPGTRLTVT.

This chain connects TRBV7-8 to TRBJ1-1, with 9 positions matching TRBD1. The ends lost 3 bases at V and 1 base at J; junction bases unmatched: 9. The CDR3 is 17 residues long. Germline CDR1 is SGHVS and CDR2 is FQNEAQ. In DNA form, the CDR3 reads TGTGCCAGCAGCTTTGAGAGCGGACAGGGGCAGAACACTGAAGCTTTCTTT. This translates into CASSFESGQGQNTEAFF.

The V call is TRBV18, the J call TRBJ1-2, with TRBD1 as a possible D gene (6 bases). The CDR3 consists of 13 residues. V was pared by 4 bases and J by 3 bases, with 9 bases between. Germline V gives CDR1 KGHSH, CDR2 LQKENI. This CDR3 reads CASSQDRYYGYTF. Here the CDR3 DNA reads TGTGCCAGCTCACAAGACAGGTACTATGGCTACACCTTC.

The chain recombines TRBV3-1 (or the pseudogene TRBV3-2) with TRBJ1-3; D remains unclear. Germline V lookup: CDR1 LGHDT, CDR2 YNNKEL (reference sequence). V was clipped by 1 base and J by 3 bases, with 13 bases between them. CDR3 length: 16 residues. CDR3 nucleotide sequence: TGTGCCAGCAGCCAAGCCTGGGCTGCGGGTGGAAACACCATATATTTT. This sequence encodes CASSQAWAAGGNTIYF.

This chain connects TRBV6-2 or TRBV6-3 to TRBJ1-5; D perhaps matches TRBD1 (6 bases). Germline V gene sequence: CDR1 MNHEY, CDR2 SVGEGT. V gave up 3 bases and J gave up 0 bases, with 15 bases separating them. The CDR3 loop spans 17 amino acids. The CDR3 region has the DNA TGTGCCAGCAGTTATAGCGCCGGGACACCTAGCAATCAGCCCCAGCATTTT. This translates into CASSYSAGTPSNQPQHF.

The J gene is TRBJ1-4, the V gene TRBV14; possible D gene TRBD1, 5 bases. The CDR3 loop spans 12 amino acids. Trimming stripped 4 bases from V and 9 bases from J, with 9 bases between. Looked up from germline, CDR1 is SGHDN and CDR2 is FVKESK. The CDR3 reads CASSPLGQKLFF. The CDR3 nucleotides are TGTGCCAGCAGCCCTTTGGGACAAAAACTGTTTTTT.

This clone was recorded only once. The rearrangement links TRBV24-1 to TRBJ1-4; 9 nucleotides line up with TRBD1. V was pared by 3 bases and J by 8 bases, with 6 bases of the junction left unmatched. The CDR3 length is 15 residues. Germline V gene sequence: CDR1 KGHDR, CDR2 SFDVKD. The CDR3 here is CATSDGGQGQEKLFF. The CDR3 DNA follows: TGTGCCACCAGTGATGGAGGACAGGGGCAGGAAAAACTGTTTTTT.

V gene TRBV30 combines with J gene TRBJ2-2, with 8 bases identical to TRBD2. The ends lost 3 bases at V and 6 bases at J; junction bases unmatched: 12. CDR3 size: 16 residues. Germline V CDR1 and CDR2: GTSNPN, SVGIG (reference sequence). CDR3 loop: CAWRLRGAAYAGELFF. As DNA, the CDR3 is TGTGCCTGGAGATTGCGGGGGGCCGCGTATGCCGGGGAGCTGTTTTTT. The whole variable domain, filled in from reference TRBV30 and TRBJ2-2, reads SQTIHQWPATLVQPVGSPLSLECTVEGTSNPNLYWYRQAAGRGLQLLFYSVGIGQISSEVPQNLSASRPQDRQFILSSKKLLLSDSGFYLCAWRLRGAAYAGELFFGEGSRLTVL.

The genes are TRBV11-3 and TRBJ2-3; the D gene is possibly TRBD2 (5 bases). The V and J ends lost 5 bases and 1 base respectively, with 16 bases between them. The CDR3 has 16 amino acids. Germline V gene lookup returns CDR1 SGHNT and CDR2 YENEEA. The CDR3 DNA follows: TGTGCCAGCAGCCCTGCCACCAACGGGGGCACAGATACGCAGTATTTT. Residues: CASSPATNGGTDTQYF. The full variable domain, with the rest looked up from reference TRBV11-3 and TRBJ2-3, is EAGVVQSPRYKIIEKKQPVAFWCNPISGHNTLYWYLQNLGQGPELLIRYENEEAVDDSQLPKDRFSAERLKGVDSTLKIQPAELGDSAVYLCASSPATNGGTDTQYFGPGTRLTVL.

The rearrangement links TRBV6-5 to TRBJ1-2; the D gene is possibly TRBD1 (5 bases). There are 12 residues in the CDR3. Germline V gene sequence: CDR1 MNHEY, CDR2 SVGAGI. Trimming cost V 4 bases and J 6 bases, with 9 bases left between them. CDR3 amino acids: CASSLGTNGYTF. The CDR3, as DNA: TGTGCCAGCAGTTTAGGGACTAATGGCTACACCTTC.

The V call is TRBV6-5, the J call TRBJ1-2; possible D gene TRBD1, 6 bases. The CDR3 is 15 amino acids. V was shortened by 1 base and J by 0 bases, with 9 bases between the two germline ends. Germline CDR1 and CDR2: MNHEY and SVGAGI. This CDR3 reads CASSYLGGANYGYTF. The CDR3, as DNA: TGTGCCAGCAGTTACTTAGGGGGAGCTAACTATGGCTACACCTTC.

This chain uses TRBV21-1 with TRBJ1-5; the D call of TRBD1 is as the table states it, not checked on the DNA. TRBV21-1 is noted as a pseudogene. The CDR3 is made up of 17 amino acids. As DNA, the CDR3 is TGTCCCACCACAAAAAAAACCGCGACAGGGAGAAATCAGCCCCAGCATTTT. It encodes CPTTKKTATGRNQPQHF.

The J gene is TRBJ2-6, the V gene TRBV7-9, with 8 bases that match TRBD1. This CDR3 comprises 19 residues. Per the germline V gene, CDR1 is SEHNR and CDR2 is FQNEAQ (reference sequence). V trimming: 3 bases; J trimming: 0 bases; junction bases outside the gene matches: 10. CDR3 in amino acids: CASSFRGQAFFSGANVLTF. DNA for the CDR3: TGTGCCAGCAGCTTTCGGGGACAGGCGTTCTTCTCTGGGGCCAACGTCCTGACTTTC.

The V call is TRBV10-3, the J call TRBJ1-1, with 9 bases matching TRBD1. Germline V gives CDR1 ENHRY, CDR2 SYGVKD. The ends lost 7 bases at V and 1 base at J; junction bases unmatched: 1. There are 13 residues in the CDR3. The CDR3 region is CAIMGQGNTEAFF. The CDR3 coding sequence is TGTGCCATCATGGGACAGGGGAACACTGAAGCTTTCTTT.

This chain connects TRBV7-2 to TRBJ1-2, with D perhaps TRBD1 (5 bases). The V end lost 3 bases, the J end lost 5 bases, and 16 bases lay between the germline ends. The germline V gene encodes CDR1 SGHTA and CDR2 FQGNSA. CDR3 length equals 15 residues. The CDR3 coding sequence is TGTGCCAGCAGCTTCGGGACCCTGGGCCCATATGGCTACACCTTC. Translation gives CASSFGTLGPYGYTF.

CDR3 in amino acids: CASSLDSGGGETQYF. CDR3 in DNA: TGCGCCAGCAGCTTGGATAGCGGGGGGGGCGAGACCCAGTACTTC. The V and J genes are TRBV5-1 and TRBJ2-5; TRBD2 aligns across 11 bases. This CDR3 contains 15 residues. Looked up from germline, CDR1 is SGHRS and CDR2 is YFSETQ. V was clipped by 0 bases and J by 5 bases; unmatched bases: 3.

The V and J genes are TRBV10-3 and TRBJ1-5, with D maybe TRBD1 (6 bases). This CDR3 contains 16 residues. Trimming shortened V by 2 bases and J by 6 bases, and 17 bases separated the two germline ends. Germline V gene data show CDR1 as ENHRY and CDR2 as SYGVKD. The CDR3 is CAISESSGGAGQPQHF. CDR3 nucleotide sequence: TGTGCCATCAGTGAGAGTTCTGGGGGCGCCGGTCAGCCCCAGCATTTT.

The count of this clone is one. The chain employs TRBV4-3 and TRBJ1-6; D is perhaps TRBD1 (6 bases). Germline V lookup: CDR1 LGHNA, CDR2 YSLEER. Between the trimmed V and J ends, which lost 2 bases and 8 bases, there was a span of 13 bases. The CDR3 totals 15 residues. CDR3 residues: CASSQMGAGDSPLHF. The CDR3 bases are TGCGCCAGCAGCCAAATGGGGGCCGGGGATTCACCCCTCCACTTT.

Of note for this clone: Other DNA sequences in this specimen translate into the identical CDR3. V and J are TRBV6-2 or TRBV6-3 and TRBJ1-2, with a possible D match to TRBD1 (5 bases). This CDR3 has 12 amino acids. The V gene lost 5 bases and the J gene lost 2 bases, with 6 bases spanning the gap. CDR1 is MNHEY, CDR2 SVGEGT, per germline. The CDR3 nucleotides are TGTGCCAGCAGTCGACAGAACTATGGCTACACCTTC. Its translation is CASSRQNYGYTF.

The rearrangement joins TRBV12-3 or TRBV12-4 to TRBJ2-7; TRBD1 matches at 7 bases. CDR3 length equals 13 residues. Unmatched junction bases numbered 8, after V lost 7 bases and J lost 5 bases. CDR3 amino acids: CASKGTGVHEQYF. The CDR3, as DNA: TGTGCCAGCAAGGGTACAGGGGTCCACGAGCAGTACTTC.

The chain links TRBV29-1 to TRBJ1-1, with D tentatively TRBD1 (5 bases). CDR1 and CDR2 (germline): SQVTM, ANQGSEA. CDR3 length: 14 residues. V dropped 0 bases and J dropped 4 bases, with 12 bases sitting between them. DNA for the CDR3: TGCAGCGTTGAAGATTGGGGGATGTTCACTGAAGCTTTCTTT. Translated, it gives CSVEDWGMFTEAFF.

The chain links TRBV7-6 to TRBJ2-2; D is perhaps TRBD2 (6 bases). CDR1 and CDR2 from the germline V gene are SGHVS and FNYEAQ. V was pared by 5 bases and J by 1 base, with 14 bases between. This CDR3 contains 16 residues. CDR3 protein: CASSPERGKNTGELFF. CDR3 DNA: TGTGCCAGCAGCCCTGAACGCGGGAAGAACACCGGGGAGCTGTTTTTT. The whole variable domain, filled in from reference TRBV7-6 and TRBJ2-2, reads GAGVSQSPRYKVTKRGQDVALRCDPISGHVSLYWYRQALGQGPEFLTYFNYEAQQDKSGLPNDRFSAERPEGSISTLTIQRTEQRDSAMYRCASSPERGKNTGELFFGEGSRLTVL.